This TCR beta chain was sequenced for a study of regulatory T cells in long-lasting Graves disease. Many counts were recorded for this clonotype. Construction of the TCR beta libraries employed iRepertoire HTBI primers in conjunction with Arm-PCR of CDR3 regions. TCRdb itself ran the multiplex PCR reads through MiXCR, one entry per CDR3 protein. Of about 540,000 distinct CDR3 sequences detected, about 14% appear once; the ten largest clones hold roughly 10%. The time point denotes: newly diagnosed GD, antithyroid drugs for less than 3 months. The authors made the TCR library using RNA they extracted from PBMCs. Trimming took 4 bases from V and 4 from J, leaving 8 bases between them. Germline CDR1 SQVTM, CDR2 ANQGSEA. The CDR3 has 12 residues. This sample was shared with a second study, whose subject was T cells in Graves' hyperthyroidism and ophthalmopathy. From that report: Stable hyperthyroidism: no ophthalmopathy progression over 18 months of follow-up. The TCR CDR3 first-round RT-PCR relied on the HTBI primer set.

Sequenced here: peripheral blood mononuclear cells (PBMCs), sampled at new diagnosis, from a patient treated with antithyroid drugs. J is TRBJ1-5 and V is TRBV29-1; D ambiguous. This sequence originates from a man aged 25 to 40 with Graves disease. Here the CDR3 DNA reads TGCAGCGTTGTTGTAACTAATCAGCCCCAGCATTTT. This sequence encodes CSVVVTNQPQHF. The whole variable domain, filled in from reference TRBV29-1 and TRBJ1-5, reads SAVISQKPSRDICQRGTSLTIQCQVDSQVTMMFWYRQQPGQSLTLIATANQGSEATYESGFVIDKFPISRPNLTFSTLTVSNMSPEDSSIYLCSVVVTNQPQHFGDGTRLSIL.